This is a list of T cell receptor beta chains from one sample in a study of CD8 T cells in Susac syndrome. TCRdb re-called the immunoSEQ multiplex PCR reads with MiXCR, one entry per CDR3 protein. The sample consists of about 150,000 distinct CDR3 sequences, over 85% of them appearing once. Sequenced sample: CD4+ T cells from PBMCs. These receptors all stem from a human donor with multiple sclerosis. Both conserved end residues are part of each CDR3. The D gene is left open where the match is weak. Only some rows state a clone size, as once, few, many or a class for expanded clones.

CASSPKTTPRDGELFF	TGTGCCAGCAGCCCTAAGACCACCCCGAGAGACGGGGAGCTGTTTTTT	NA	TRBV11-2	NA	TRBJ2-2
CASSLQTSFYGYTF	TGTGCCAGTAGCCTCCAGACAAGCTTCTATGGCTACACCTTC	NA	TRBV19	once	TRBJ1-2
CASSKRILAGGSTGELFF	TGTGCCAGCAGCAAAAGAATTCTAGCGGGGGGGAGCACCGGGGAGCTGTTTTTT	TRBD2	TRBV3-1	NA	TRBJ2-2
CASSPRQMNTEAFF	TGTGCCAGCTCACCACGTCAGATGAACACTGAAGCTTTCTTT	NA	TRBV18	NA	TRBJ1-1
CASSYPATGRMNTEAFF	TGTGCCAGCAGTTACCCAGCCACGGGGCGGATGAACACTGAAGCTTTCTTT	NA	TRBV6-5	NA	TRBJ1-1
CSAGAGVNNEQFF	TGCAGTGCTGGAGCGGGAGTTAACAATGAGCAGTTCTTC	TRBD2	TRBV20-1	NA	TRBJ2-1
CASSGLALETQYF	TGTGCCAGCAGTGGGCTAGCTTTGGAGACCCAGTACTTC	NA	TRBV2	NA	TRBJ2-5
CASSGPRGRAQYF	TGTGCCAGCAGCGGGCCCAGGGGGCGCGCGCAGTACTTC	TRBD1	TRBV5-6	NA	TRBJ2-7
CASSPNRVGEQYF	TGTGCCAGCAGCCCAAACAGGGTAGGCGAGCAGTACTTC	NA	TRBV7-3	NA	TRBJ2-7
CASSSDRSTDTQYF	TGTGCCAGCAGCTCTGATCGGTCCACAGATACGCAGTATTTT	NA	TRBV7-9	NA	TRBJ2-3
CASSYSNRANSPLHF	TGTGCCAGCAGTTACTCGAACAGAGCCAATTCACCCCTCCACTTT	NA	TRBV6-5	NA	TRBJ1-6
CASSVVGSPWVDEQFF	TGTGCCAGCAGCGTAGTAGGGTCGCCCTGGGTAGATGAGCAGTTCTTC	NA	TRBV9	NA	TRBJ2-1
CALARGSGANVLTF	TGTGCCCTCGCCCGAGGGTCTGGGGCCAACGTCCTGACTTTC	NA	TRBV30	NA	TRBJ2-6
CSARDRREKLFF	TGCAGTGCTAGAGATCGGCGGGAAAAACTGTTTTTT	NA	TRBV20-1	NA	TRBJ1-4
CASSVAENWETQYF	TGTGCCAGCAGCGTAGCGGAAAACTGGGAGACCCAGTACTTC	NA	TRBV9	NA	TRBJ2-5
CASSAGALSTDTQYF	TGTGCCAGCAGTGCGGGAGCCCTTAGCACAGATACGCAGTATTTT	TRBD2	TRBV11-1	NA	TRBJ2-3
CGGDRGTGELFF	TGTGGGGGGGACAGGGGCACCGGGGAGCTGTTTTTT	TRBD1	TRBV7-2	NA	TRBJ2-2
CASSPLVSSTEAFF	TGTGCCAGCAGCCCCTTGGTTTCTAGCACTGAAGCTTTCTTT	NA	TRBV6-6	NA	TRBJ1-1
CASRWGLARHNEQFF	TGTGCCAGCAGATGGGGACTAGCGCGACACAATGAGCAGTTCTTC	TRBD2	TRBV5-6	NA	TRBJ2-1
CASSLSPREYYNEQFF	TGTGCCAGCAGTTTATCCCCTCGGGAGTATTACAATGAGCAGTTCTTC	NA	TRBV27	NA	TRBJ2-1
CASNDRGGEQFF	TGTGCCAGCAATGATAGAGGGGGGGAGCAGTTCTTC	NA	TRBV6-6	NA	TRBJ2-1
CASSYAPRGTEAFF	TGTGCCAGCAGTTACGCCCCTCGGGGAACTGAAGCTTTCTTT	NA	TRBV6-5	once	TRBJ1-1
CASSQETIGYTF	TGTGCCAGCAGCCAAGAAACTATTGGCTACACCTTC	NA	TRBV3-1	NA	TRBJ1-2
CASRRVGNTQYF	TGTGCCAGCAGGCGGGTGGGGAATACGCAGTATTTT	NA	TRBV12-3/TRBV12-4	NA	TRBJ2-3
CASSQRDVPGEQYF	TGTGCCAGCTCTCAAAGGGACGTTCCTGGCGAGCAGTACTTC	NA	TRBV18	NA	TRBJ2-7
CASSFSGLGTGELFF	TGTGCCAGCAGCTTTTCGGGGTTAGGCACCGGGGAGCTGTTTTTT	NA	TRBV11-2	NA	TRBJ2-2
CASSQGIRGSQETQYF	TGTGCCAGCAGCCAAGGAATCCGGGGGAGCCAAGAGACCCAGTACTTC	NA	TRBV3-1	once	TRBJ2-5
CASSFVLAGGLSTDTQYF	TGTGCCAGCAGTTTTGTACTAGCGGGGGGTCTAAGCACAGATACGCAGTATTTT	TRBD2	TRBV27	NA	TRBJ2-3